This TCR beta chain came from a study of shared clonotypes between healthy human individuals. Some clones are missing from TCRdb's copy, which holds only in-frame ones; the method was immunoSEQ multiplex PCR. The table records roughly 1.5 million clones, 95% to 99% of them present only once. From germline, CDR1 is MNHNS and CDR2 SASEGT. Between the trimmed V and J ends, which lost 2 bases and 6 bases, there was a span of 7 bases. There are 12 residues in the CDR3. Concerning this clone itself: Antigen specificity is unknown.

A CD45RA+ naive subset and a CD45RA-negative memory subset were split from CD4+ cells. Findings and limits, study-wide: Across a handful of donors, naive CD4 shared about 5%, naive CD8 under 4%, memory CD4 less than 2.5%, memory CD8 over 0.3%.

The sequence was obtained from a man aged 25 to 40 in good health. The rearrangement links TRBV6-1 to TRBJ1-2; no clear D gene. The source material was naive CD4+ T cells sorted from blood. The subset denotes: CD45RA+ positively selected. CDR3: CASSEWLDGYTF. As DNA, the CDR3 is TGTGCCAGCAGTGAATGGTTGGATGGCTACACCTTC.